What follows describes a single T cell receptor (beta chain). How the authors handled the data: Using reference gene primer amplification, nucleated cell counts were estimated. Profiled with immunoSEQ multiplex PCR; TCRdb holds only in-frame clones, not every one. That table is the source of V, J and clone size, and D and trimming were worked out from the DNA. The table records about 210,000 clones, about four fifths of them present only once. This specimen comes from a study of blood T cell repertoires in COVID-19. Overall study: The United States, Italy and Spain supplied acute and convalescent COVID-19 samples. Sample material is recorded as cDNA or gDNA derived from T cells, B-cell-depleted T cells, or PBMCs.

The sequence came from a woman in her fifties or sixties with acute or convalescent COVID-19. The source material was peripheral blood.

CDR3: CASSQGSGLAGAAEQFF. The CDR3 nucleotides read TGTGCCAGCAGCCAAGGATCCGGACTAGCGGGAGCCGCTGAGCAGTTCTTC. V gene TRBV3-1 (or the pseudogene TRBV3-2) combines with J gene TRBJ2-1; 13 bases fit TRBD2. Germline CDR1 reads LGHDT; CDR2 reads YNNKEL (reference sequence). The CDR3 covers 17 residues. J was trimmed by 9 bases and V by 1 base; bases with no gene match: 9.